This TCR beta chain originates from a study of cytomegalovirus exposure and HLA in healthy donors. J was trimmed by 4 bases and V by 0 bases; bases with no gene match: 3. The germline CDR1 and CDR2 sequences are SGHRS and YFSETQ. CDR3 length: 14 residues. The study ran its PCR with 60 Vbeta and 13 Jbeta primers. The assay was immunoSEQ multiplex PCR, and TCRdb's table has in-frame clones only and misses some. The sample yields some 140,000 clones, about 80% seen once. This chain uses TRBV5-1 with TRBJ2-7; 8 positions match TRBD1. The receptor was derived from a man aged 25-40 years in good health and CMV-seropositive. Specimen: PBMCs. CDR3 residues: CASSLVRGPYEQYF. The CDR3 region has the DNA TGCGCCAGCAGCTTGGTCAGGGGGCCTTACGAGCAGTACTTC.